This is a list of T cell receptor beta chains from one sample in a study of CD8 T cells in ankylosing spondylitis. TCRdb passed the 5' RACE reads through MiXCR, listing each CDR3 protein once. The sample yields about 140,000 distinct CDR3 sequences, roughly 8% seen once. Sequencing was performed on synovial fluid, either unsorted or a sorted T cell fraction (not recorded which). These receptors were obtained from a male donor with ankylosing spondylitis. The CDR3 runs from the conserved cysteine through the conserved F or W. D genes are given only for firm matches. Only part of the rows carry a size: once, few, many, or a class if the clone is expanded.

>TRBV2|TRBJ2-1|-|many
CASTIGYYNEQFF
TGTGCCAGCACCATTGGGTACTACAATGAGCAGTTCTTC
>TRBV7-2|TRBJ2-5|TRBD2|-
CASSLGREGSQETQYF
TGTGCCAGCAGCCTGGGCCGGGAGGGTTCCCAAGAGACCCAGTACTTC
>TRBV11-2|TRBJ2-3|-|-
CASSSPGADTQYF
TGTGCCAGCAGCTCCCCGGGGGCAGATACGCAGTATTTT
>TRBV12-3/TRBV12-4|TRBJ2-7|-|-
CASRTAGGGEQYF
TGTGCCAGCAGAACCGCCGGGGGCGGAGAGCAGTACTTC
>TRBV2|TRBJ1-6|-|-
CASSADSPLHF
TGTGCCAGCAGTGCAGATTCACCCCTCCACTTT
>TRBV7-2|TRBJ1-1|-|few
CASSQAGGTTEAFF
TGTGCCAGCAGCCAAGCCGGGGGGACCACTGAAGCTTTCTTT
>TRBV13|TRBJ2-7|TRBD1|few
CASSLGLGDSYEQYF
TGTGCCAGCAGCTTAGGATTGGGGGACAGCTACGAGCAGTACTTC
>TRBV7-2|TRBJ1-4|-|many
CASSVNGQSNEKLFF
TGTGCCAGCAGCGTGAACGGGCAGTCTAATGAAAAACTGTTTTTT
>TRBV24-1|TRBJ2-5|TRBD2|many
CATSPNSGGFQETQYF
TGTGCCACCAGTCCCAATTCGGGAGGCTTCCAAGAGACCCAGTACTTC
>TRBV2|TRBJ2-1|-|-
CASIQSGLAPDPQFF
TGTGCCAGCATCCAGTCGGGACTCGCTCCTGATCCGCAGTTCTTC
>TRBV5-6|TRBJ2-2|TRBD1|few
CASSGYDRVTGELFF
TGTGCCAGCAGCGGATACGACAGGGTCACCGGGGAGCTGTTTTTT
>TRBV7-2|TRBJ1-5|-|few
CASSFGPTLDNQPQHF
TGTGCCAGCAGCTTTGGACCTACGTTGGACAATCAGCCCCAGCATTTT
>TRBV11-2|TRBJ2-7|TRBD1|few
CASSLWTGGSYEQYF
TGTGCCAGCAGCCTCTGGACAGGGGGGTCCTACGAGCAGTACTTC
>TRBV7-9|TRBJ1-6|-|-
CASSPTDYNSPLHF
TGTGCCAGCAGCCCGACGGATTATAATTCACCCCTCCACTTT
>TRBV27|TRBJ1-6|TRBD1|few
CASSYGRQGYSPLHF
TGTGCCAGCAGTTACGGGAGACAGGGATACTCACCCCTCCACTTT
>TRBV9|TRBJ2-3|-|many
CASSVLGPPNTDTQYF
TGTGCCAGCAGCGTATTGGGCCCACCTAACACAGATACGCAGTATTTT
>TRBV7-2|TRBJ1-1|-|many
CARKGGPNTEAFF
TGTGCCCGTAAGGGGGGCCCGAACACTGAAGCTTTCTTT
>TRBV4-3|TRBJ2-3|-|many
CASSQEWGTSIRSQYF
TGCGCCAGCAGCCAAGAATGGGGGACGTCCATAAGGTCGCAGTATTTT